This TCR beta chain is from a study of CD8+CD57+ T cells in acquired aplastic anemia. Study context: Across the sorted CD4+ and CD8+ cells, DNA amounts averaged roughly 3 ug. Notes on the study in general: No significant difference in CD8+ Simpson's diversity was found between patients and controls. A set of approximately 30 CD8+ CDR3 sequences was shared between patients and controls, and these sequences appeared highly expressed in patients.

Genomic DNA acted as the template from which TCR beta VDJ combination and CDR3 sequence profiling were carried out. MiXCR, applied by TCRdb to the reads, yields one record per CDR3 protein. The sample lists around 400,000 distinct CDR3 sequences, 55% to 70% seen once, with 3.5% to 4.5% in the top ten. Germline V gives CDR1 SEHNR, CDR2 FQNEAQ (reference sequence). The CDR3 length equals 14 residues, ends included. Comments on this clonotype: What it binds is unknown. Because the CDR3's place on the DNA is in doubt, the DNA is left out and the CDR3 is given as listed by TCRdb.

This chain connects TRBV7-9 to TRBJ2-7; the table's D call, TRBD2, was not checked against the DNA. Sequenced: sorted CD4+, CD8+, or CD8+CD57+ T cells (not recorded which) from PBMCs. This receptor was taken from a human donor in good health, serving as a control. CDR3 protein: CASSLADEQFFGPF.